The entry below gives a single T cell receptor beta chain sequence along with its context. This table comes from immunoSEQ multiplex PCR, and its TCRdb copy is limited to in-frame clones, with some not included. The table lists around 95,000 clones, approximately 89% of them singletons, with more than 3.5% in the top ten. This sample was taken from a study of T cell responses to AZD1222 COVID-19 vaccine. In germline, CDR1 is MNHEY, CDR2 SVGAGI. The CDR3 loop spans 15 amino acids. Deletions cut 5 bases from V and 4 bases from J, with 15 bases between. This specimen was peripheral blood, taken on day 0 of MenACWY control vaccination. The clonotype originates from an adult in good health. This chain connects TRBV6-5 to TRBJ1-5; a weak D match, TRBD1 (5 bases). The CDR3 here is CASSRGTSDNQPQHF. The CDR3 nucleotides are TGTGCCAGCAGTCGAGGGACGTCGGATAATCAGCCCCAGCATTTT.